The clone carrying this TCR beta chain was detected only a few times. Method: immunoSEQ multiplex PCR; TCRdb's copy keeps in-frame clones and lacks some. The sample yields about 730,000 clones, 70% to 90% seen once. The sample originates from a study of shared T cell receptors in the human thymus. Trimming cost V 1 base and J 0 bases; bases outside gene matches: 16. The CDR3 extends over 22 amino acids. CDR1 and CDR2 (germline): MDHEN, SYDVKM. The sample was also reused in another study, on human thymus T cells. That study adds: Samples came from healthy Finnish infants during open corrective cardiac surgery. Resections were taken during corrective heart surgery, and the thymus tissue came from these. Usage of V and J genes appeared biased in thymic and blood repertoires. Related studies found that unrelated individuals share highly overlapping thymic repertoires.

The sequence came from a girl in the first two years of life with a congenital heart defect. The rearrangement joins TRBV28 to TRBJ2-6, with 9 nucleotides matching TRBD2. Sequenced material: thymocytes. The CDR3 DNA is TGTGCCAGCAGTTTATCGTTTCTGGCTTGGCTAGCGGGAAACTCTGGGGCCAACGTCCTGACTTTC. Protein: CASSLSFLAWLAGNSGANVLTF. The full variable domain, rest sourced from reference TRBV28 and TRBJ2-6, is DVKVTQSSRYLVKRTGEKVFLECVQDMDHENMFWYRQDPGLGLRLIYFSYDVKMKEKGDIPEGYSVSREKKERFSLILESASTNQTSMYLCASSLSFLAWLAGNSGANVLTFGAGSRLTVL.